The clone carrying this T cell receptor beta chain turned up a few times. The sample comes from a study of blood T cell repertoires in COVID-19. For the study at large: Whether acute or convalescent, the COVID-19 samples came from the United States, Italy and Spain. PBMCs, B-cell-depleted T cells, or T cells provided the cDNA or gDNA that made up the material.

Authors' processing steps: Amplified reference gene primers provided the basis for estimating nucleated cell counts. TCRdb's table, derived via immunoSEQ multiplex PCR, lists solely in-frame clones and lacks some. V and J calls and clone size are those listed in that table; D and trimming were worked out from the DNA. Seen here are about 130,000 clones, 92% observed once, and the top ten hold around 2%. Germline values: CDR1 MGHRA, CDR2 YSYEKL. The V end lost 0 bases, the J end lost 10 bases, and 22 bases lay between the germline ends. The CDR3 has 17 residues. While infection was still active, Seattle patients were enrolled and then followed longitudinally.

The V gene is TRBV4-1, the J gene TRBJ1-5; D is perhaps TRBD1 (5 bases). Source material: peripheral blood. This TCR derives from a man between 45 and 60 years old with COVID-19, enrolled during active disease. CDR3 region: CASSQDSGGVRLDPQHF. CDR3 nucleotides: TGCGCCAGCAGCCAAGATTCAGGAGGGGTCCGTCTGGACCCCCAGCATTTT.